The 10 T cell receptor beta chains given below trace back to one sample, sequenced in a study of blood T cell repertoires in COVID-19. Method: immunoSEQ multiplex PCR; TCRdb's copy keeps in-frame clones and lacks some. The sample holds 200,000 to 250,000 clones, over 80% seen once. Source material: peripheral blood. The receptors stem from a man younger than 40 who had recovered from COVID-19.

CDR3 residues: CASSQVQGFGYGYTF. CDR3 DNA: TGCGCCAGCAGCCAAGTACAGGGATTCGGATATGGCTACACCTTC. The rearrangement uses TRBV4-1 and TRBJ1-2, with TRBD1 as a possible D gene (6 bases). Germline CDR1 reads MGHRA; CDR2 reads YSYEKL. Trimming removed 1 base at V and 5 bases at J, with 14 bases between. The CDR3 totals 15 residues.

This chain links TRBV4-1 with TRBJ1-1; 9 bases align to TRBD1. This CDR3 has 15 residues. After removal of 4 bases from V and 3 bases from J, the junction contained 6 bases not matched to a gene. Germline V gene data show CDR1 as MGHRA and CDR2 as YSYEKL. The CDR3 protein is CASSRGQGRDTEAFF. In DNA form, the CDR3 reads TGCGCCAGCAGCCGAGGACAGGGGCGGGACACTGAAGCTTTCTTT.

The gene calls are TRBV10-3 and TRBJ2-3; a possible D gene is TRBD2 (5 bases). CDR3 length: 15 residues. Germline V gene sequence: CDR1 ENHRY, CDR2 SYGVKD. Trimming cost V 7 bases and J 0 bases, with 14 bases left between them. Here the CDR3 reads CAITASPTSTDTQYF. CDR3 DNA: TGTGCCATCACGGCTAGCCCTACTAGCACAGATACGCAGTATTTT.

This chain connects TRBV5-1 to TRBJ2-7; 9 positions agree with TRBD1. This CDR3 is built from 15 residues. Losses at the gene ends were 4 bases for V and 2 bases for J; bases not matched to a gene: 7. Germline CDR1 reads SGHRS; CDR2 reads YFSETQ. The CDR3 protein is CASSTAGTGTYEQYF. The CDR3 DNA sequence: TGCGCCAGCAGCACCGCCGGGACAGGGACCTACGAGCAGTACTTC.

V usage is TRBV19 and J usage is TRBJ1-1; 11 bases fit TRBD1. Germline V gene data show CDR1 as LNHDA and CDR2 as SQIVND (reference sequence). The CDR3 is 15 amino acids. The trim removed 4 bases at V and 5 bases at J, leaving 6 bases unmatched. CDR3 region: CASSSSGTGGTEAFF. As DNA, the CDR3 is TGTGCCAGTAGTAGCTCCGGGACAGGGGGTACTGAAGCTTTCTTT.

The chain uses TRBV9 and TRBJ2-5; a weak D match, TRBD1 (5 bases). This CDR3 comprises 14 residues. Looked up from germline, CDR1 is SGDLS and CDR2 is YYNGEE. V was clipped by 4 bases and J by 2 bases, with 12 bases between them. CDR3 protein: CASSRPQGQETQYF. In nucleotides, the CDR3 is TGTGCCAGCAGCCGACCTCAGGGACAAGAGACCCAGTACTTC.

V and J are TRBV28 and TRBJ1-3; a possible D gene is TRBD1 (5 bases). This CDR3 comprises 13 residues. Looked up from germline, CDR1 is MDHEN and CDR2 is SYDVKM. Trimming took off 7 bases at V and 4 bases at J, with 11 bases between the two ends. The CDR3 spells CASTLGPGNTIYF. CDR3 bases: TGTGCCAGCACCCTGGGGCCCGGAAACACCATATATTTT.

The rearrangement uses TRBV3-1 (or the pseudogene TRBV3-2) and TRBJ2-7; 9 bases are shared with TRBD1. After removal of 5 bases from V and 4 bases from J, the junction contained 6 bases not matched to a gene. The CDR3 is made up of 14 amino acids. CDR1 and CDR2 from the germline V gene are LGHDT and YNNKEL (reference sequence). The CDR3 protein is CASSSGTGTYEQYF. The CDR3 DNA sequence: TGTGCCAGCAGCTCCGGGACAGGGACGTACGAGCAGTACTTC.

The CDR3 DNA is TGTGCCATCAGTGCTACTAGCGGGGGGGCCGGGGCCCCAGATACGCAGTATTTT. Translated: CAISATSGGAGAPDTQYF. V is TRBV10-3 and J is TRBJ2-3; 13 bases match TRBD2. The CDR3 runs 18 residues. Per the germline V gene, CDR1 is ENHRY and CDR2 is SYGVKD. After removal of 4 bases from V and 4 bases from J, the junction contained 11 bases not matched to a gene.

The rearrangement links TRBV3-1 (or the pseudogene TRBV3-2) to TRBJ1-2, with TRBD1 identical over 10 bases. The J segment lost 7 bases and the V segment lost 4 bases, leaving 9 bases of the junction unmatched. This CDR3 has 15 amino acids. Germline V gives CDR1 LGHDT, CDR2 YNNKEL (reference sequence). CDR3 residues: CASSPTTGGAGGYTF. CDR3 nucleotide sequence: TGTGCCAGCAGCCCTACGACAGGGGGCGCCGGTGGCTACACCTTC.